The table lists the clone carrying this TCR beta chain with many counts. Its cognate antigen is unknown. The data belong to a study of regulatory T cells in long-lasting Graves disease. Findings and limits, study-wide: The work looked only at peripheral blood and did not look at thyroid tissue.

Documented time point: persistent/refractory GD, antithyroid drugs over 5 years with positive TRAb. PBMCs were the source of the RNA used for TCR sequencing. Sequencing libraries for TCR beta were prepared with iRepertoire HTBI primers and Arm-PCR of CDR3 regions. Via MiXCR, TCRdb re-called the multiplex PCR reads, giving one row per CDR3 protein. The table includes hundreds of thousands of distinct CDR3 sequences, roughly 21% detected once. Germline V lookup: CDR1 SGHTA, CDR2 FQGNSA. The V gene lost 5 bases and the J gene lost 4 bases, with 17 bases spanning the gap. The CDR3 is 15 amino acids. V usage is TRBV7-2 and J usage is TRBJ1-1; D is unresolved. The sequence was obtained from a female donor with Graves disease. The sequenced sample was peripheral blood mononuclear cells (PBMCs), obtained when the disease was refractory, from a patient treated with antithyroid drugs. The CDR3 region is CASSPEGPTTTEAFF. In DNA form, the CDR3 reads TGTGCCAGCAGCCCAGAGGGCCCCACAACCACTGAAGCTTTCTTT.